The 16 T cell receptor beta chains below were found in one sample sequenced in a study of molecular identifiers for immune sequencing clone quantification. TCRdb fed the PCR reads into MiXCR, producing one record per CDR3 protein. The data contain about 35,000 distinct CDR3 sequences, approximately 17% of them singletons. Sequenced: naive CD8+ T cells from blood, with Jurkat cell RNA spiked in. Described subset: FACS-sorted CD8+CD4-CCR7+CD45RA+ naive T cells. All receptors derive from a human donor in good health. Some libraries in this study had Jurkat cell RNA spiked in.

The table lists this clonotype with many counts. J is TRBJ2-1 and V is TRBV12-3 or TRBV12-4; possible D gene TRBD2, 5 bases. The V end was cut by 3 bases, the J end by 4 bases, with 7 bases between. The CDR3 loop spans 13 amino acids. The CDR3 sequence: CASSFGEYNEQFF. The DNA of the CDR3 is TGTGCCAGCAGTTTTGGGGAGTACAATGAGCAGTTCTTC.

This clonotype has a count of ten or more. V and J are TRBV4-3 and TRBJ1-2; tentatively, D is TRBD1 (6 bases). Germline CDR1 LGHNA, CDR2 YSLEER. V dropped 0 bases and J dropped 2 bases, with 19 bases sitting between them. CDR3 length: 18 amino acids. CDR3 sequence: CASSQDLLRGGKNYGYTF. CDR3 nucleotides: TGCGCCAGCAGCCAAGATTTGTTAAGAGGGGGAAAGAACTATGGCTACACCTTC.

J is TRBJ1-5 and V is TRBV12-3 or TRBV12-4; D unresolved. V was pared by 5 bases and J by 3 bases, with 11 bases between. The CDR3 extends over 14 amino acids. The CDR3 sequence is CASSLGPINQPQHF. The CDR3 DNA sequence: TGTGCCAGCAGTCTCGGCCCGATCAATCAGCCCCAGCATTTT.

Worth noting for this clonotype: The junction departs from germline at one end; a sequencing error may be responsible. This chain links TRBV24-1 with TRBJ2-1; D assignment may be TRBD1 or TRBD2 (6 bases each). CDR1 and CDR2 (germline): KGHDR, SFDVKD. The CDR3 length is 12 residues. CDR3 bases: TGTGCCACCAGGGATTTAGGAGGGGGGCAGTTCTTC. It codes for CATRDLGGGQFF.

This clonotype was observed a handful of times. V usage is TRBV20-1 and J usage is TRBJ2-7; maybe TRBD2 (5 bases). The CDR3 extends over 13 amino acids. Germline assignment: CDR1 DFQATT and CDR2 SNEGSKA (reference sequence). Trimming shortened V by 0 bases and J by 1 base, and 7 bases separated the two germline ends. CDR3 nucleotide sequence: TGCAGTGCTAGAGATAGCGAATCCTACGAGCAGTACTTC. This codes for CSARDSESYEQYF.

CDR3 amino acids: CASRRRGYLSNQPQHF. CDR3 DNA: TGTGCCAGTCGCAGGCGGGGCTACCTCTCGAATCAGCCCCAGCATTTT. The chain carries TRBV19 and TRBJ1-5; tentatively, D is TRBD1 (5 bases). With 8 bases removed from V and 4 bases from J, the gap between germline ends came to 21 bases. The CDR3 sequence is 16 residues long. CDR1 LNHDA and CDR2 SQIVND come from the germline V gene (reference sequence).

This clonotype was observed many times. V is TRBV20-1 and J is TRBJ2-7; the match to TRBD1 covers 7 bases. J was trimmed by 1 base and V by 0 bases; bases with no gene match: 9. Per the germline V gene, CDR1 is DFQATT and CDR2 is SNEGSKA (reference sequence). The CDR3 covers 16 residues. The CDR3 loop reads CSARDLQGKNSYEQYF. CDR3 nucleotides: TGCAGTGCTAGAGATTTACAGGGGAAGAATTCCTACGAGCAGTACTTC.

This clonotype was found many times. The CDR3 DNA follows: TGTGCCAGCAGTGTCGGGACTAGCGGGAGGGCTGATGAGCAGTTCTTC. Its protein product is CASSVGTSGRADEQFF. The chain links TRBV12-3 or TRBV12-4 to TRBJ2-1, with 16 nucleotides matching TRBD2. The CDR3 runs to 16 residues. The V gene end was trimmed by 5 bases and the J gene end by 8 bases; junction bases not matched to a gene: 6.

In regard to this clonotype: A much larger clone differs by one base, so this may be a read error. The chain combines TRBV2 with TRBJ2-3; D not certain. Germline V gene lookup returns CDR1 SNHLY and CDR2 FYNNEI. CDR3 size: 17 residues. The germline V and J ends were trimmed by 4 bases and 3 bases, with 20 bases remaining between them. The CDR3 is CASSGVVAPTRTDTQYF. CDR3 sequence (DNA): TGTGCCAGCAGTGGGGTAGTGGCGCCGACTCGGACAGATACGCAGTATTTT.

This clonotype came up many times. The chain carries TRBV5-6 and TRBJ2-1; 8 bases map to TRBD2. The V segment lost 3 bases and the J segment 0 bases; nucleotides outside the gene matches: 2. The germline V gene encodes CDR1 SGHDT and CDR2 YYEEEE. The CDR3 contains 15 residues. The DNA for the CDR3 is TGTGCCAGCAGCTCGGGGGGGAGCTCCTACAATGAGCAGTTCTTC. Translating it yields CASSSGGSSYNEQFF.

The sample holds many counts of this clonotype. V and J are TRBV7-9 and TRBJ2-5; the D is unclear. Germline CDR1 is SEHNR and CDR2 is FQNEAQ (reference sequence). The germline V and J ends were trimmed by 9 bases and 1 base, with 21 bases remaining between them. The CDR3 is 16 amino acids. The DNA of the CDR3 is TGTGCCAGTCAGCATCCGTTAACGGGCCCCCAAGAGACCCAGTACTTC. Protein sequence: CASQHPLTGPQETQYF. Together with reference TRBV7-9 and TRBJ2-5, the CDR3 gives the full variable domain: DTGVSQNPRHKITKRGQNVTFRCDPISEHNRLYWYRQTLGQGPEFLTYFQNEAQLEKSRLLSDRFSAERPKGSFSTLEIQRTEQGDSAMYLCASQHPLTGPQETQYFGPGTRLLVL.

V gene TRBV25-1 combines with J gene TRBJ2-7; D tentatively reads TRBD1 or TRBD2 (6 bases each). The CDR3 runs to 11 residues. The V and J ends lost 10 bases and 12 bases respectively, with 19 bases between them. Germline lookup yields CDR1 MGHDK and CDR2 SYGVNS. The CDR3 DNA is TGTGCCACCTCCGGCCCGGGGGACATGTACTTC. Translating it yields CATSGPGDMYF.

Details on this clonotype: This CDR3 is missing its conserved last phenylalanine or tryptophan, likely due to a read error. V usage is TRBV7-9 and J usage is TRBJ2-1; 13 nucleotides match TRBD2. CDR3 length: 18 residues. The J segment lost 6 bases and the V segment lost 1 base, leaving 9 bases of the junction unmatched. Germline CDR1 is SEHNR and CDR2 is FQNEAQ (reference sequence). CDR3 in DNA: TGTGCCAGCAGCTTAGTAGTACTAGCGGGAGGGAGCTGCAATGAGCAGTTCGTC. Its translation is CASSLVVLAGGSCNEQFV.

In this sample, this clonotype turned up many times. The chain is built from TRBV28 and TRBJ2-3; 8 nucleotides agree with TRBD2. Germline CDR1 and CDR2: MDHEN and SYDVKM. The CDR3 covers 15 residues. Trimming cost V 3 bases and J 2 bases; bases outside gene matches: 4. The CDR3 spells CASSFRAGVTDTQYF. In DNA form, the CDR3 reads TGTGCCAGCAGTTTTCGAGCGGGGGTCACAGATACGCAGTATTTT.

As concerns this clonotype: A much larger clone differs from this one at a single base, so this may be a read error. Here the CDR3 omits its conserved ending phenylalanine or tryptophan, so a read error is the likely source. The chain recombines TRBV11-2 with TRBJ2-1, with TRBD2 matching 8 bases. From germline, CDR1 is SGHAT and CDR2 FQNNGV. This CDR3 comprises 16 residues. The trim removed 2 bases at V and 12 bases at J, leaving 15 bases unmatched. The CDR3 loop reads CASSLYFSGEVGGQFL. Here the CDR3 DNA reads TGTGCCAGCAGCTTATATTTTAGCGGGGAGGTGGGGGGGCAGTTCCTC.

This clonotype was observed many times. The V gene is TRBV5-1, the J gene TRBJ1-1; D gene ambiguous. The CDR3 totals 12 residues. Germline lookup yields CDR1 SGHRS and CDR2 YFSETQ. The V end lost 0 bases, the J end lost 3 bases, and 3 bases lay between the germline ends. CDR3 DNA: TGCGCCAGCAGCTTGGTGGACACTGAAGCTTTCTTT. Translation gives CASSLVDTEAFF.